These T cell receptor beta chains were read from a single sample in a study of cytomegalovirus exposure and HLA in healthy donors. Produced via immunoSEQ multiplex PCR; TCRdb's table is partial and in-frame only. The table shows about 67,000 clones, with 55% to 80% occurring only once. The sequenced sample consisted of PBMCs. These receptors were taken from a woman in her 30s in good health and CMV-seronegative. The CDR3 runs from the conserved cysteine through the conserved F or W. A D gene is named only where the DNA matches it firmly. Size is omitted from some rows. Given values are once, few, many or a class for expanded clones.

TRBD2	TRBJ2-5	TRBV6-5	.	TGTGCCAGCAGTAAGGGACTAGCGAACCGGGAGACCCAGTACTTC	CASSKGLANRETQYF
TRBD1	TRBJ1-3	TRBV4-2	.	TGTGCCAGCAGCCAAGGGGCAACAGGGGAATGGTACGCTAGAGGTGGAAACACCATATATTTT	CASSQGATGEWYARGGNTIYF
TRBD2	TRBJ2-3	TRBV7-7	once	TGTGCCAGCAGCCCTCTAGCGGGGTGGGATACGCAGTATTTT	CASSPLAGWDTQYF
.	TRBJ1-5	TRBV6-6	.	TGTGCCAACGGGAGGAGTAACAATCAGCCCCAGCATTTT	CANGRSNNQPQHF
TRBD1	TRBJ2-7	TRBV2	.	TGTGCCAGCAGGACAGGGAGCTCCTACGAGCAGTACTTC	CASRTGSSYEQYF
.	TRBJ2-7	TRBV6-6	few	TGTGCCAGCAGTTACTTGCGGGGTAAACACTACGAGCAGTACTTC	CASSYLRGKHYEQYF
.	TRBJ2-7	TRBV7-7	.	TGTGCCAGCAGTCGTTGCACCTTAAAAGCCCACGAGCAGTACTTC	CASSRCTLKAHEQYF
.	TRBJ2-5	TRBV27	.	TGTGCCAGCAGTCACAACGGGCGGGGGCGGCAAGAGACCCAGTACTTC	CASSHNGRGRQETQYF
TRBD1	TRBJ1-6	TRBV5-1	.	TGCGCCAGCAGCGAGGGACAGGGAAATAATTCACCCCTCCACTTT	CASSEGQGNNSPLHF
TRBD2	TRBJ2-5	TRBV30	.	TGTGCCTATAGCGGGGGGGGCGAGACCCAGTACTTC	CAYSGGGETQYF
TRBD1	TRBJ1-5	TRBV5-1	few	TGCGCCAGCAGCTTGACAGGGGGGACAAATCAGCCCCAGCATTTT	CASSLTGGTNQPQHF
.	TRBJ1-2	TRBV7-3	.	TGTGCCAGCAGCTCTGCCTGGGAGGGCTATGGCTACACCTTC	CASSSAWEGYGYTF
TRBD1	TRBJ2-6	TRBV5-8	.	TGTGCCAGCAGCTTGGGGGACAGTCACTCTGGGGCCAACGTCCTGACTTTC	CASSLGDSHSGANVLTF
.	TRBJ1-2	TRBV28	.	TGTGCCAGCAGTTTAACGGCAGGGGCCCTCTATGGCTACACCTTC	CASSLTAGALYGYTF
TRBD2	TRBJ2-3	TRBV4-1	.	TGCGCCAGCAGCCAAGATGAGGCTAGCGGGGGCGGTATTGATACGCAGTATTTT	CASSQDEASGGGIDTQYF
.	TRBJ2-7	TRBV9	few	TGTGCCAGCAGCGTACTAACTGAGCAGTACTTC	CASSVLTEQYF
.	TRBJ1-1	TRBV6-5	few	TGTGCCAGCATGGGGGCGCAGTCCGAAGCTTTCTTT	CASMGAQSEAFF
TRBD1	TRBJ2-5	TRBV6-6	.	TGTGCCAGCAGTCCCGGGACAGGGAGATACGAGCAGCACTTC	CASSPGTGRYEQHF
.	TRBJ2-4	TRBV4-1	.	TGTGCCAGCAGCCAAGAAGGGTTGCGGGCGGTCGGCATTCAGTACTTC	CASSQEGLRAVGIQYF
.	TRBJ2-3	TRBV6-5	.	TGTGCCAGCTTGGAGGGAGTTGGATATACGCAGTATTTT	CASLEGVGYTQYF
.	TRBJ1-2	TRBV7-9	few	TGTTCCAGCAGCACGGACAGATATGGCTACACCTTC	CSSSTDRYGYTF
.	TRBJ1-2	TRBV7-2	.	TGTGCCAGCAGCTTACAGGGTTCCTATGGCTACACCTTC	CASSLQGSYGYTF
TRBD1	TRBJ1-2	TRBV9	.	TGTGCCAGCAGCCAGGGGGATAACTATGGCTACACCTTC	CASSQGDNYGYTF
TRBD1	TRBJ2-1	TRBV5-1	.	TGCGCCAGCAGCTTGGACAGGACAGGGGCCTACAATGAGCAGTTCTTC	CASSLDRTGAYNEQFF
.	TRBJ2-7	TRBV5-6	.	TGTGCCAGCAGCTTAGTCTGGAGCTACGAGCAGTACTTC	CASSLVWSYEQYF
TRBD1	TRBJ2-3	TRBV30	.	TGTGCCTGGAGGACAGGGACGACAGATACGCAGTATTTT	CAWRTGTTDTQYF
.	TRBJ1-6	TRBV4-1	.	TGCGCCAGCAGCCAAGCCGGGGTTGGGTCACCCCTCCACTTT	CASSQAGVGSPLHF
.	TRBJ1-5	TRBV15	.	TGTGCCACCAGCAGAGACAGGGGTGGAGGTCAGCCCCAGCATTTT	CATSRDRGGGQPQHF
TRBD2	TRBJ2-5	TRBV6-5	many	TGTGCCAGCAGTTACTCGGGAGGGGAGACCCAGTACTTC	CASSYSGGETQYF
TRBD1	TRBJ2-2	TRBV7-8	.	TGTGCCAGCAACTACGGACAGGTCAACACCGGGGAGCTGTTTTTT	CASNYGQVNTGELFF
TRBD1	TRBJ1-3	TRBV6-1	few	TGTGCCACCGGACAGGGTATAACTGGAAACACCATATATTTT	CATGQGITGNTIYF
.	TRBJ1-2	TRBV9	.	TGTGCCAGCAGCGTCGAGGACAGTACGAGTGGCTACACCTTC	CASSVEDSTSGYTF